The rows below give T cell receptor beta chains drawn from one sample of a study of shared clonotypes between healthy human individuals. The repertoire was sequenced with immunoSEQ multiplex PCR; TCRdb's copy has only in-frame clones and lacks some. The sample yields 2 million to 3 million clones, 80% to 95% seen once. The sequenced sample consisted of naive CD4+ T cells from PBMCs. Receptors originate from a man younger than 35 in good health. Some clones in this sample may be carry-over from other donors' samples. CDR3s include the opening cysteine and the closing phenylalanine or tryptophan. The D gene is left open where the match is weak. For some rows the clone size is stated as once, few or many, or as a class when expanded; others skip it.

D gene	J gene	CDR3 length	clone size	V gene	CDR3 protein	CDR3 DNA
TRBD1	TRBJ2-2	15	-	TRBV11-2	CASSWGRGRSGELFF	TGTGCCAGCAGCTGGGGCAGGGGGCGCAGCGGGGAGCTGTTTTTT
-	TRBJ2-6	14	-	TRBV5-1	CASRDSAGANVLTF	TGCGCCAGCAGGGACAGCGCTGGGGCCAACGTCCTGACTTTC
TRBD1	TRBJ1-1	14	-	TRBV7-3	CASSSQGYDTEAFF	TGTGCCAGCAGCTCACAGGGGTATGACACTGAAGCTTTCTTT
TRBD2	TRBJ2-2	19	once	TRBV30	CAWSVRFGLADASTGELFF	TGTGCCTGGAGTGTACGTTTTGGACTAGCGGACGCAAGCACCGGGGAGCTGTTTTTT
TRBD1	TRBJ2-4	14	-	TRBV9	CASSADRGNVIQYF	TGTGCCAGCAGTGCAGACAGGGGGAATGTCATTCAGTACTTC
-	TRBJ2-2	14	-	TRBV19	CASSARRNTGELFF	TGTGCCAGTAGTGCGCGGAGGAACACCGGGGAGCTGTTTTTT
-	TRBJ2-7	15	-	TRBV30	CAWSVDILVNYEQYF	TGTGCCTGGAGTGTAGATATCCTTGTTAATTACGAGCAGTACTTC
-	TRBJ2-3	15	-	TRBV9	CASSVATVGTDTQYF	TGTGCCAGCAGCGTAGCTACAGTCGGCACAGATACGCAGTATTTT
TRBD2	TRBJ2-7	13	-	TRBV19	CASSILSGNEQYF	TGTGCCAGTAGTATTCTTAGCGGGAACGAGCAGTACTTC
-	TRBJ2-7	15	-	TRBV4-1	CASSQAQGRHYEQYF	TGCGCCAGCAGCCAAGCTCAGGGGCGTCACTACGAGCAGTACTTC
-	TRBJ2-7	14	-	TRBV19	CASSSRRGSYEQYF	TGTGCCAGTAGTAGTCGGAGGGGGAGCTACGAGCAGTACTTC
TRBD2	TRBJ2-5	15	-	TRBV28	CASSLGTSGSKTQYF	TGTGCCAGCAGTTTAGGGACTAGCGGGAGTAAGACCCAGTACTTC
-	TRBJ2-7	14	-	TRBV13	CASSLDSQGNEQYF	TGTGCCAGCAGCTTAGATTCCCAGGGGAACGAGCAGTACTTC
TRBD2	TRBJ2-7	15	-	TRBV10-3	CAISEPEMTSGEQYF	TGTGCCATCAGTGAGCCGGAGATGACTAGCGGGGAGCAGTACTTC
-	TRBJ2-3	15	-	TRBV5-1	CASSSFSGRTDTQYF	TGCGCCAGCAGCTCTTTTAGTGGGAGGACAGATACGCAGTATTTT
-	TRBJ2-2	14	once	TRBV7-2	CASSLGQSTGELFF	TGTGCCAGCAGCTTAGGACAGAGTACCGGGGAGCTGTTTTTT
-	TRBJ1-3	15	-	TRBV18	CASSPPVSSGNTIYF	TGTGCCAGCTCACCCCCCGTGTCCTCTGGAAACACCATATATTTT
TRBD1	TRBJ1-1	15	-	TRBV18	CASSLTGQENTEAFF	TGTGCCAGCTCGCTAACGGGACAGGAGAACACTGAAGCTTTCTTT
TRBD1	TRBJ1-1	14	-	TRBV7-3	CASSSHRQGAEAFF	TGTGCCAGCAGCTCACACCGACAGGGGGCTGAAGCTTTCTTT
-	TRBJ1-5	12	-	TRBV7-8	CASSQGQQPQHF	TGTGCCAGCAGCCAGGGACAACAGCCCCAGCATTTT
TRBD2	TRBJ2-1	15	-	TRBV9	CASSVDPSGNDEQFF	TGTGCCAGCAGCGTAGACCCTAGCGGGAATGATGAGCAGTTCTTC
-	TRBJ1-1	13	-	TRBV5-1	CASSLADSTEAFF	TGCGCCAGCAGCTTGGCGGACAGCACTGAAGCTTTCTTT
-	TRBJ2-5	15	-	TRBV5-1	CASSLTGAGQETQYF	TGCGCCAGCAGCTTGACGGGGGCGGGTCAAGAGACCCAGTACTTC
-	TRBJ1-1	14	once	TRBV25-1	CASSEAGKMTEAFF	TGTGCCAGCAGTGAAGCAGGGAAAATGACTGAAGCTTTCTTT
TRBD2	TRBJ2-1	15	-	TRBV6-1	CASRGTSGKLNEQFF	TGTGCCAGCAGGGGAACTAGCGGGAAACTCAATGAGCAGTTCTTC
-	TRBJ2-1	12	-	TRBV6-1	CASSDRVGEQFF	TGTGCCAGCAGTGACAGGGTTGGGGAGCAGTTCTTC
TRBD1	TRBJ1-2	14	-	TRBV6-6	CASSSLQGNYGYTF	TGTGCCAGCAGTAGCCTACAGGGGAACTATGGCTACACCTTC
-	TRBJ2-7	13	once	TRBV7-9	CASSLAREHEQYF	TGTGCCAGCAGCTTAGCGCGGGAACACGAGCAGTACTTC
TRBD2	TRBJ2-1	14	-	TRBV5-1	CASSSLAGDDEQFF	TGCGCCAGCAGCAGCCTAGCGGGAGACGATGAGCAGTTCTTC
TRBD2	TRBJ2-7	14	once	TRBV29-1	CSVCWEGRFYEQYF	TGCAGCGTTTGCTGGGAGGGGCGGTTCTACGAGCAGTACTTC
TRBD1	TRBJ2-5	16	-	TRBV4-1	CASSPTRTGNGETQYF	TGCGCCAGCAGCCCGACGCGGACAGGGAATGGAGAGACCCAGTACTTC
-	TRBJ2-1	14	once	TRBV9	CASSDQLSYNEQFF	TGTGCCAGCAGCGATCAGCTCTCCTACAATGAGCAGTTCTTC
-	TRBJ2-7	12	-	TRBV2	CASKTDTYEQYF	TGTGCCAGCAAGACGGACACCTACGAGCAGTACTTC
-	TRBJ1-5	13	-	TRBV27	CASSLWGDQPQHF	TGTGCCAGCAGTCTCTGGGGGGACCAGCCCCAGCATTTT
-	TRBJ2-5	16	-	TRBV7-8	CASSKTGPSNQETQYF	TGTGCCAGCAGTAAAACGGGACCGTCGAACCAAGAGACCCAGTACTTC